This T cell receptor (beta chain) appears in the sequencing data of a study of regulatory and conventional T cells in RAG deficiency. Whole-study results and caveats: Other subsets showed around 10-fold reductions, but Treg unique TCR beta sequences fell approximately 100-fold in these patients. In Omenn syndrome, sorted "Tregs" may be peripherally activated cells. Shannon entropy was markedly lower and Simpson indices higher in RAG-deficient patients than control T-cell subsets.

In the case of this clone: The antigen is unknown.

The sorted conventional CD4+ T cells were CD25-low and CD127-high, with genomic DNA sequenced. This table comes from immunoSEQ multiplex PCR, and its TCRdb copy is limited to in-frame clones, with some not included. The sample includes approximately 35,000 clones, around 76% of them seen just once. Germline V lookup: CDR1 LNHDA, CDR2 SQIVND (reference sequence). This CDR3 contains 14 residues. Trimming removed 2 bases from V and 6 bases from J, with 12 bases in between. A further study also used this sample, focusing on regulatory T cells. That work states: Primers: 52 TRBV forward and 13 TRBJ reverse. Skewed V and J usage and few unique V-J pairs marked patient repertoires, most in Tregs.

The rearrangement joins TRBV19 to TRBJ2-3; no firm D call. Sequencing was performed on CD4+ effector T cells sorted from blood. The receptor was derived from a human donor in good health. The DNA of the CDR3 is TGTGCCAGTAGTATATTGGGTCCCCGGGATACGCAGTATTTT. It specifies CASSILGPRDTQYF.